The 8 T cell receptor beta chains in this list originate from one sample, sequenced in a study of OX40 agonist ivuxolimab in advanced cancers. Here immunoSEQ multiplex PCR was the method, and the copy in TCRdb shows in-frame clones only, minus some. The data show approximately 77,000 clones, 90% seen once. The sample was CD4+ or CD8+ T cells sorted from blood, taken in a trial of the OX40 agonist ivuxolimab. All receptors derive from an adult with an advanced solid tumor such as melanoma, head and neck, liver or kidney cancer.

V gene TRBV6-1 combines with J gene TRBJ2-1; D unresolved. The germline CDR1 and CDR2 sequences are MNHNS and SASEGT. The germline V and J ends were trimmed by 0 bases and 7 bases, with 4 bases remaining between them. This CDR3 region has 12 residues. This CDR3 reads CASSEAPNEQFF. The CDR3 DNA reads TGTGCCAGCAGTGAAGCTCCAAATGAGCAGTTCTTC.

CDR3 residues: CASRIQTGRGNTEAFF. The CDR3 nucleotides read TGTGCCAGCAGAATTCAGACAGGGCGAGGGAACACTGAAGCTTTCTTT. V usage is TRBV28 and J usage is TRBJ1-1, with 7 bases that match TRBD1. Germline loops: CDR1 MDHEN, CDR2 SYDVKM. This CDR3 has 16 residues. V dropped 6 bases and J dropped 1; count of bases not matched to a gene: 11. The full variable domain, completed using reference TRBV28 and TRBJ1-1, is DVKVTQSSRYLVKRTGEKVFLECVQDMDHENMFWYRQDPGLGLRLIYFSYDVKMKEKGDIPEGYSVSREKKERFSLILESASTNQTSMYLCASRIQTGRGNTEAFFGQGTRLTVV.

The gene calls are TRBV5-4 and TRBJ2-7; TRBD1 agrees at 7 bases. Germline values: CDR1 SGHNT, CDR2 YYREEE (reference sequence). The CDR3 runs 15 residues. Trimming took 5 bases from V and 3 from J; bases not matched to a gene: 11. The CDR3 region is CASSPGTAKFYEQYF. CDR3 sequence (DNA): TGTGCCAGCAGTCCTGGGACAGCCAAATTCTACGAGCAGTACTTC.

CDR3 sequence (DNA): TGCAGCGAGGAACTAGCGGGAGGGCTCGATACGCAGTATTTT. This translates into CSEELAGGLDTQYF. The genes are TRBV29-1 and TRBJ2-3, with 13 positions matching TRBD2. V lost 7 bases to trimming and J lost 6 bases; unmatched junction nucleotides: 7. The CDR3 sequence is 14 residues long. Germline CDR1 SQVTM, CDR2 ANQGSEA.

The chain is built from TRBV10-3 and TRBJ1-1; weak D call: TRBD1 (5 bases). V gave up 0 bases and J gave up 8 bases, with 10 bases separating them. CDR1 and CDR2 from the germline V gene are ENHRY and SYGVKD. The length of the CDR3 is 13 residues. The CDR3 nucleotides read TGTGCCATCAGTGAGTCGAAGGGGATGGAAGCTTTCTTT. Translation gives CAISESKGMEAFF.

The chain has TRBV4-3 and TRBJ2-5; 8 bases map to TRBD1. The CDR3 covers 15 residues. V lost 2 bases to trimming and J lost 4 bases; unmatched junction nucleotides: 6. Germline-derived CDR1 and CDR2 are LGHNA and YSLEER. CDR3 bases: TGCGCCAGCAGCCAACGCAGGGGGCTATCAGAGACCCAGTACTTC. It codes for CASSQRRGLSETQYF.

The gene calls are TRBV5-1 and TRBJ1-1; D perhaps matches TRBD1 (6 bases). CDR1 is SGHRS and CDR2 is YFSETQ in the germline V gene. The CDR3 covers 13 residues. The V and J ends lost 3 bases and 3 bases respectively, with 9 bases between them. CDR3 loop: CASSYRQDTEAFF. The CDR3 nucleotides are TGCGCCAGCAGCTATAGACAGGACACTGAAGCTTTCTTT. The full variable domain, with the rest looked up from reference TRBV5-1 and TRBJ1-1, is KAGVTQTPRYLIKTRGQQVTLSCSPISGHRSVSWYQQTPGQGLQFLFEYFSETQRNKGNFPGRFSGRQFSNSRSEMNVSTLELGDSALYLCASSYRQDTEAFFGQGTRLTVV.

This sequence joins TRBV4-1 and TRBJ1-3, with no clear D. There are 16 residues in the CDR3. Looked up from germline, CDR1 is MGHRA and CDR2 is YSYEKL. The V end was cut by 0 bases, the J end by 2 bases, with 11 bases between. The CDR3 sequence: CASSQDYYETGNTIYF. The CDR3 bases are TGCGCCAGCAGCCAAGATTATTATGAAACTGGAAACACCATATATTTT.